This T cell receptor (beta chain) originates from a study of shared clonotypes between healthy human individuals. The ends lost 4 bases at V and 7 bases at J; junction bases unmatched: 5. The germline V gene has CDR1 SGHRS and CDR2 YFSETQ. The length of the CDR3 is 13 residues. Profiling relied on immunoSEQ multiplex PCR, and the TCRdb table lists in-frame clones only, not all of them. The sample consists of a few million clones, approximately 93% of them appearing once. The material sequenced was naive CD4+ T cells from PBMCs. Noted subset: CD45RA+ positively selected. This receptor was identified in a man aged 18 to 29 in good health. Some clones in this sample may be carry-over from other donors' samples. The chain uses TRBV5-1 and TRBJ2-1, with 7 bases aligning to TRBD2. In DNA form, the CDR3 reads TGCGCCAGCAGCCGGGACGGGGGGAATGAGCAGTTCTTC. Its protein is CASSRDGGNEQFF.